Sequencing of this T cell receptor (beta chain) was carried out in a study of shared clonotypes between healthy human individuals. This CDR3 region has 17 residues. Germline V gene sequence: CDR1 KGHSH, CDR2 LQKENI. The V segment lost 4 bases and the J segment 3 bases; nucleotides outside the gene matches: 13. Every donor was a Caucasian adult from Nashville, Tennessee. Overall study findings and caveats: Clonotype sharing among the donors was expected to vary with sequencing depth.

The assay was carried out at the deep level. Measured with immunoSEQ multiplex PCR; TCRdb has only the in-frame clones, and not every one. This sample has about 480,000 clones, with 70% to 80% found just once. This clone has a single count. Its antigen remains unknown. The sequence came from a woman aged 40 to 50 in good health. Some clones in this sample may be carry-over from other donors' samples. This chain uses TRBV18 with TRBJ2-7; TRBD1 agrees at 9 bases. Sequencing was performed on PBMCs. The CDR3 DNA reads TGTGCCAGCTCACAAAACCCGGCGGGGACAGGGTACTACGAGCAGTACTTC. It codes for CASSQNPAGTGYYEQYF.